A selection of T cell receptor beta chains follows, all from one sample in a study of cytomegalovirus exposure and HLA in healthy donors. Sequenced by immunoSEQ multiplex PCR; TCRdb stores in-frame clones only, minus some. This table holds fewer than 110,000 clones, about 81% found once. Sequenced material: PBMCs. Receptors were obtained from a man aged 50-60 years in good health and CMV-seronegative. The CDR3 runs from the conserved cysteine through the conserved F or W. D genes are given only for firm matches. Rows give clone size only sometimes, using once, few, many, or a class for an expanded clone.

d_gene	v_gene	abundance	j_gene	CDR3aa	CDR3nt
.	TRBV15	few	TRBJ1-1	CATSRGETEAFF	TGTGCCACCAGCAGGGGAGAAACCGAAGCTTTCTTT
TRBD1	TRBV5-1	few	TRBJ2-7	CASSLDRGEQYF	TGCGCCAGCAGCTTGGACAGGGGAGAGCAGTACTTC
TRBD2	TRBV7-2	.	TRBJ2-5	CASSLVGGTSLGETQYF	TGTGCCAGCAGCTTAGTAGGCGGGACTAGTTTAGGAGAGACCCAGTACTTC
TRBD1	TRBV19	.	TRBJ1-5	CASTGRTGGISNQPQHF	TGTGCCAGTACCGGAAGGACAGGGGGAATTAGCAATCAGCCCCAGCATTTT
.	TRBV9	.	TRBJ1-2	CASSPPTGAYGYTF	TGTGCCAGCAGCCCTCCGACAGGAGCGTATGGCTACACCTTC
.	TRBV7-2	.	TRBJ2-2	CASSSLVAAGTGELFF	TGTGCCAGCAGCTCCTTGGTGGCCGCGGGCACCGGGGAGCTGTTTTTT
TRBD1	TRBV19	.	TRBJ2-7	CASSKSAQGFSEQYF	TGTGCCAGTAGTAAAAGTGCACAGGGGTTCAGCGAGCAGTACTTC
.	TRBV2	.	TRBJ2-2	CASRAAENTGELFF	TGTGCCAGCAGGGCGGCAGAGAACACCGGGGAGCTGTTTTTT
.	TRBV7-2	.	TRBJ2-2	CASSPTGTSNTGELFF	TGTGCCAGCAGCCCAACAGGGACATCGAACACCGGGGAGCTGTTTTTT
TRBD1	TRBV7-2	.	TRBJ1-4	CASSLGPGQTNEKLFF	TGTGCCAGCAGCTTAGGTCCGGGACAGACTAATGAAAAACTGTTTTTT
.	TRBV7-3	.	TRBJ2-7	CASSLRPGYEQYF	TGTGCCAGCAGCCTCCGCCCCGGCTACGAGCAGTACTTC
TRBD1	TRBV2	.	TRBJ2-7	CASSDGTGYYEQYF	TGTGCCAGCAGTGATGGGACAGGATACTACGAGCAGTACTTC
.	TRBV11-2	few	TRBJ1-6	CASSPGTSYNSPLHF	TGTGCCAGCAGCCCCGGGACTTCCTATAATTCACCCCTCCACTTT
TRBD1	TRBV29-1	.	TRBJ1-1	CSVRQGGTNTEAFF	TGCAGCGTCCGCCAGGGGGGAACGAACACTGAAGCTTTCTTT
.	TRBV19	.	TRBJ2-7	CASTHGRGPYEQYF	TGTGCCAGTACCCACGGCAGGGGACCCTACGAGCAGTACTTC
.	TRBV9	.	TRBJ1-1	CASSVASGNTEAFF	TGTGCCAGCAGCGTAGCGTCGGGGAACACTGAAGCTTTCTTT
TRBD2	TRBV4-2	.	TRBJ2-1	CASSQKESSGNYNEQFF	TGTGCCAGCAGCCAAAAGGAGTCTAGCGGAAACTACAATGAGCAGTTCTTC
TRBD1	TRBV19	.	TRBJ1-5	CASSFRQGNNQPQHF	TGTGCCAGTAGTTTTCGACAGGGGAACAATCAGCCCCAGCATTTT
TRBD1	TRBV10-2	.	TRBJ1-5	CAGVEQGADSNQPQHF	TGCGCCGGGGTGGAACAGGGGGCGGATAGCAATCAGCCCCAGCATTTT
TRBD1	TRBV7-7	.	TRBJ2-5	CASSLSPGQGAKTQYF	TGTGCCAGCAGCTTGAGCCCTGGACAGGGGGCGAAGACCCAGTACTTC
TRBD1	TRBV7-2	.	TRBJ1-5	CASSLRETGTGDQPQHF	TGTGCCAGCAGCTTGAGGGAAACCGGGACAGGGGACCAGCCCCAGCATTTT
TRBD2	TRBV7-2	.	TRBJ2-3	CASSFKLAGGTDTQYF	TGTGCCAGCAGCTTTAAACTAGCGGGGGGAACAGATACGCAGTATTTT
.	TRBV5-4	once	TRBJ2-1	CASSGRRGSGGEQFF	TGTGCCAGCAGCGGCCGCAGGGGGAGCGGGGGTGAGCAGTTCTTC
.	TRBV4-2	.	TRBJ1-1	CASSADTHTEAFF	TGTGCCAGCAGCGCGGACACACACACTGAAGCTTTCTTT
TRBD2	TRBV10-3	few	TRBJ2-7	CAISTSGVDEQYF	TGTGCCATCAGTACTAGCGGGGTTGACGAGCAGTACTTC
TRBD2	TRBV7-2	.	TRBJ2-1	CASSLTKLAGANNEQFF	TGTGCCAGCAGCTTAACCAAATTAGCGGGAGCGAACAATGAGCAGTTCTTC
.	TRBV7-3	.	TRBJ1-3	CASKSRRRQGPGNTIYF	TGTGCCAGCAAAAGCAGACGACGGCAGGGCCCTGGAAACACCATATATTTT
TRBD1	TRBV5-6	.	TRBJ2-7	CASSPGQGLYEQYF	TGTGCCAGCAGCCCCGGACAGGGTCTCTACGAGCAGTACTTC
.	TRBV7-2	.	TRBJ1-4	CASSLERGAEKLFF	TGTGCCAGCAGCTTAGAGCGAGGTGCTGAAAAACTGTTTTTT
.	TRBV7-2	once	TRBJ1-4	CASSLSAFEKLFF	TGTGCCAGCAGCTTATCCGCGTTTGAAAAACTGTTTTTT
TRBD2	TRBV28	.	TRBJ2-5	CASSLYGRGGAGVGETQYF	TGTGCCAGCAGTTTATATGGTCGGGGGGGAGCGGGAGTAGGGGAGACCCAGTACTTC
TRBD1	TRBV27	.	TRBJ2-1	CASSQKSTGGIIDEQFF	TGTGCCAGCAGCCAAAAATCTACAGGGGGGATCATCGATGAGCAGTTCTTC
TRBD1	TRBV7-9	.	TRBJ1-6	CASSAGDRANSPLHF	TGTGCCAGCAGCGCTGGGGACAGGGCTAATTCACCCCTCCACTTT
TRBD2	TRBV5-4	once	TRBJ2-5	CASSPRLAGVETQYF	TGTGCCAGCAGCCCGAGACTAGCGGGGGTTGAGACCCAGTACTTC
.	TRBV9	once	TRBJ2-7	CASSEGPRQGYEQYF	TGTGCCAGCAGCGAAGGCCCCCGTCAGGGATACGAGCAGTACTTC
.	TRBV7-9	.	TRBJ1-4	CSSSPMNSRNEKLFF	TGTTCCAGCAGCCCAATGAACAGTCGTAATGAAAAACTGTTTTTT
.	TRBV6-6	few	TRBJ2-3	CASRVSFSTDTQYF	TGTGCCAGCAGGGTGAGCTTTAGCACAGATACGCAGTATTTT
TRBD2	TRBV28	.	TRBJ2-7	CASSLPTSGRSYEQYF	TGTGCCAGCAGTTTACCGACTAGCGGACGCTCCTACGAGCAGTACTTC
TRBD2	TRBV6-1	.	TRBJ2-7	CASSERPGLAASYEQYF	TGTGCCAGCAGTGAAAGACCGGGACTAGCGGCCTCCTACGAGCAGTACTTC
.	TRBV2	.	TRBJ1-4	CASSLSGAAGEKLFF	TGTGCCAGCAGCCTAAGTGGGGCCGCCGGAGAAAAACTGTTTTTT
TRBD2	TRBV14	.	TRBJ2-3	CASSGLSGRTDTQYF	TGTGCCAGCAGCGGACTGAGCGGGAGGACAGATACGCAGTATTTT
.	TRBV2	.	TRBJ2-5	CASRIAPETQYF	TGTGCCAGCCGTATAGCGCCGGAGACCCAGTACTTC
TRBD1	TRBV28	.	TRBJ2-5	CASSSGTGVQETQYF	TGTGCCAGCAGTTCCGGGACAGGGGTCCAAGAGACCCAGTACTTC
TRBD2	TRBV7-2	.	TRBJ2-1	CASSPEGLALEQFF	TGTGCCAGCAGCCCCGAAGGACTAGCTTTGGAGCAGTTCTTC
TRBD1	TRBV18	.	TRBJ2-7	CASSPTGGITNEQYF	TGTGCCAGCTCACCAACAGGGGGCATCACGAACGAGCAGTACTTC
.	TRBV18	.	TRBJ1-2	CASSPSGSTGYGYTF	TGTGCCAGCTCACCAAGTGGGAGCACTGGTTATGGCTACACCTTC
.	TRBV7-9	.	TRBJ2-7	CASSADISHEQYF	TGTGCCAGCAGCGCGGACATTTCCCACGAGCAGTACTTC
TRBD2	TRBV5-1	few	TRBJ2-4	CASSPGTSGGKARNIQYF	TGCGCCAGCAGCCCGGGGACTAGCGGGGGAAAAGCCAGGAACATTCAGTACTTC
TRBD1	TRBV7-3	.	TRBJ1-2	CASSLGQGADGYTF	TGTGCCAGCAGCCTAGGACAGGGGGCGGATGGCTACACCTTC
TRBD2	TRBV28	once	TRBJ2-5	CASKFSGSGKTQYF	TGTGCCAGCAAATTTAGCGGGAGTGGAAAGACCCAGTACTTC
.	TRBV5-1	.	TRBJ2-2	CASSLGAAGELFF	TGCGCCAGCAGCTTGGGGGCAGCCGGGGAGCTGTTTTTT
.	TRBV19	once	TRBJ2-4	CASSIRRGPQNIQYF	TGTGCCAGTAGTATAAGGAGGGGCCCACAAAACATTCAGTACTTC
.	TRBV2	.	TRBJ1-6	CASGPLARDSPLHF	TGTGCCAGCGGGCCCTTGGCGAGGGATTCACCCCTCCACTTT
.	TRBV9	.	TRBJ2-1	CASSVADGGGRNNEQFF	TGTGCCAGCAGCGTAGCTGATGGCGGCGGTAGGAACAATGAGCAGTTCTTC
TRBD2	TRBV7-7	.	TRBJ2-5	CASSSGGVETQYF	TGTGCTAGCAGCAGCGGGGGGGTGGAGACCCAGTACTTC
.	TRBV27	.	TRBJ2-7	CASSTKGRRDEQYF	TGTGCCAGCAGTACAAAAGGCAGGCGCGACGAGCAGTACTTC
.	TRBV4-2	.	TRBJ1-2	CASSQDSRDERGYTF	TGTGCCAGCAGCCAAGATTCCCGGGATGAGCGAGGCTACACCTTC
TRBD2	TRBV7-2	.	TRBJ2-1	CASSQQAGGPPYNEQFF	TGTGCCAGCTCCCAACAAGCGGGAGGGCCACCCTACAATGAGCAGTTCTTC
.	TRBV28	.	TRBJ2-7	CASSPPGLTSSYEQYF	TGTGCCAGCAGTCCCCCGGGACTTACGAGCTCCTACGAGCAGTACTTC